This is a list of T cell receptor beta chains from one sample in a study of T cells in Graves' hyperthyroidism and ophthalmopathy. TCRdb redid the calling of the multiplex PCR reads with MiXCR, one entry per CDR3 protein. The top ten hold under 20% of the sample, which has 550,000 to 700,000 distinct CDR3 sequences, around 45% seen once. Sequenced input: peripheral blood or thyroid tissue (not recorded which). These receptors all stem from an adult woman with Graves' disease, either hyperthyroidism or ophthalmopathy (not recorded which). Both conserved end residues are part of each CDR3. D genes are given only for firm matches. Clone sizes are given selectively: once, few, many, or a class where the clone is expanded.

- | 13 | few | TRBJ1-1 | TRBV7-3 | TGTGCCAGCAGCCCAAGTAGGGGCACTGAAGCTTTCTTT | CASSPSRGTEAFF
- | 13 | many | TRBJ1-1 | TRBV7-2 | TGTGCCAGCAGCTTCGACGGAGACACTGAAGCTTTCTTT | CASSFDGDTEAFF
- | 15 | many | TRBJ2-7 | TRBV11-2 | TGTGCCAGCAGCTTAGGGGGGGTCCTCCGCGTTGAGCAGTACTTC | CASSLGGVLRVEQYF
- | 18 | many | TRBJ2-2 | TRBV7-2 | TGTGCCAGCAGCCAAAATGTGGTATGGGGATCGAACACCGGGGAGCTGTTTTTT | CASSQNVVWGSNTGELFF
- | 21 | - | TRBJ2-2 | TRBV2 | - | CASTANTDRQYFGPGTGELFF
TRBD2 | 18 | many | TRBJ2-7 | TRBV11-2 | TGTGCCAGCAGCTTAGAATTATACCTAGCGGGAGTAAGGTACGAGCAGTACTTC | CASSLELYLAGVRYEQYF
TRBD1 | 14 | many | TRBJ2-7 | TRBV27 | TGTGCCAGCAGTAAAGGACAGGGGGTCTACGAGCAGTACTTC | CASSKGQGVYEQYF
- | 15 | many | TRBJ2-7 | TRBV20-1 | TGCAGTGCTAGGGGGCAGGGAATGTTTTGGGGCGAGCAGTACTTC | CSARGQGMFWGEQYF
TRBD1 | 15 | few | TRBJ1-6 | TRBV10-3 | TGTGCCATCAGTGTGGGGACAGGCGGTAATTCACCCCTCCACTTT | CAISVGTGGNSPLHF
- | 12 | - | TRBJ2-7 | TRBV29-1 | TGCAGCGTCCGGGACACTTCCTACGAGCAGTACTTC | CSVRDTSYEQYF
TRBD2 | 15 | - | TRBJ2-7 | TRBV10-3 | TGTGCCATCAGTGGGCTAGCGGGAGGGCCTAGGGAGCAGTACTTC | CAISGLAGGPREQYF
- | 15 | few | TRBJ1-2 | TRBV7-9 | TGTGCCAGCAGCGCCAGTTCGACATATAACTATGGCTACACCTTC | CASSASSTYNYGYTF
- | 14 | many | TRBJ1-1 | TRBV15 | TGTGCCACCAGCATCTCCGGGTTAGGCACTGAAGCTTTCTTT | CATSISGLGTEAFF
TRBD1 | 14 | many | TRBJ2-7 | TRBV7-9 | TGTGCCAGCAGCTCAATCACGACAGGGGACGAGCAGTACTTC | CASSSITTGDEQYF
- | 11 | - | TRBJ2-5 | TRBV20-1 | TGCAGTGCCGCAAACCTTGGGACCCAGTACTTC | CSAANLGTQYF
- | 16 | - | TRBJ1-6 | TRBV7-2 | TGTGCCAGCAGCTTGATGGGAACCCAACCCAATTCACCCCTCCACTTT | CASSLMGTQPNSPLHF
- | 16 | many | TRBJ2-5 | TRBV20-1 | TGCAGTGCTAGTGGAGTATGGCGGGGTTTACAAGAGACCCAGTACTTC | CSASGVWRGLQETQYF
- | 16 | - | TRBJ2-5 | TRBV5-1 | TGTGCCAGCAGCTTGGTCGGGATCTCTAGCGCGGAGACCCAGTACTTC | CASSLVGISSAETQYF
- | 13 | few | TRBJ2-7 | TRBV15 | TGTGCCACGTCCCAGGCCGTTCCAGTCGAGCAGTACTTC | CATSQAVPVEQYF
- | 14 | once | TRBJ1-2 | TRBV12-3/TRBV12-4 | TGTGCCAGCAGTGCCCGGGATTCTAACTATGGCTACACCTTC | CASSARDSNYGYTF
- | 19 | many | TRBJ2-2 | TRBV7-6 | TGTGCCAGCAGCTTAGGGGTAAATCAAATCCACTCAACCACCGGGGAGCTGTTTTTT | CASSLGVNQIHSTTGELFF
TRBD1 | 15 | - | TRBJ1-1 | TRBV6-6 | TGTGCCAGCAGCAACGGGGCAGGGGGTATGGCTGAAGCTTTCTTT | CASSNGAGGMAEAFF
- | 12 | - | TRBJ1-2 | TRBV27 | TGTGCCAGCAGTGTACGGACAGATGGCTACACCTTC | CASSVRTDGYTF
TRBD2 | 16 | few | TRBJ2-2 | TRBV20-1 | TGCAGTGCTAGGGAAGCGGGAGCTATTAACACCGGGGAGCTGTTTTTT | CSAREAGAINTGELFF
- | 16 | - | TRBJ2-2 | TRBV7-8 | TGTGCCAGCAGCTTAGCCGAACAGGGGAACACCGGGGAGCTGTTTTTT | CASSLAEQGNTGELFF
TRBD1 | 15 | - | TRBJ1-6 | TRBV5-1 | TGCGCCAGCAGCCTGACAGGGGAAGCTGCATCACCCCTCCACTTT | CASSLTGEAASPLHF
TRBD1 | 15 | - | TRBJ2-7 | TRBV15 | TGTGCCACCAGCAGAGAGACAGGGATGGGATACGAGCAGTACTTC | CATSRETGMGYEQYF
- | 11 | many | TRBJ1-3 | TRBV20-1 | TGCAGTGCTATGGGCGGAAACACCATATATTTT | CSAMGGNTIYF
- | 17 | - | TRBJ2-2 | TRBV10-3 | TGTGCCTCCTCGGGGACGAAGTCGGTTCGCGACACCGGGGAGCTGTTTTTT | CASSGTKSVRDTGELFF
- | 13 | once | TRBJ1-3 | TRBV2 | TGTGCCAGCAGAGCCGGGACCCAGAACACCATATATTTT | CASRAGTQNTIYF
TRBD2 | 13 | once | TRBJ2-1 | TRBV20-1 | TGCGGAAAACTAGCGGGAGAGAACAATGAGCAGTTCTTC | CGKLAGENNEQFF
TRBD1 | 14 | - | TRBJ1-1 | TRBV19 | TGTGCCAGTAGGAAAACAGGGGACCCGCCTGAAGCTTTCTTT | CASRKTGDPPEAFF
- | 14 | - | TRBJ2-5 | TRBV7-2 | TGTGCCAGCAGCTTAGCGGATCAGCAAGAGACCCAGTACTTC | CASSLADQQETQYF
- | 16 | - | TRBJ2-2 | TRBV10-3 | TGTGCCATCAGTGTCAACCGGGGCAGGGAGCCCGGGGAGCTGTTTTTT | CAISVNRGREPGELFF
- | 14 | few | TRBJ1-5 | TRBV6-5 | TGTGCCAGCAGTTATGGTCCCGAGGAGCAGCCCCAGCATTTT | CASSYGPEEQPQHF
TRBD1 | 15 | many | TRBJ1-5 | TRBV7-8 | TGTGCCAGCAGCGATAAGACAGGGGCGGGACAGCCCCAGCATTTT | CASSDKTGAGQPQHF
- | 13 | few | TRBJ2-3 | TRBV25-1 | TGTGCCAGCAGTGAGCCAGGGACAGATACGCAGTATTTT | CASSEPGTDTQYF
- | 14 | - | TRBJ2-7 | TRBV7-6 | TGTGCCAGCAGCTTCGGACAGCGAGGCTACGAGCAGTACTTC | CASSFGQRGYEQYF
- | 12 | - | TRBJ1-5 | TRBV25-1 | TGTGCCAGCTTGGAAAGGGATCAGCCCCAGCATTTT | CASLERDQPQHF